The 17 T cell receptor beta chains below all came from one sample that was sequenced in a study of blood T cells in healthy people across ages. It was with a sample-barcoded 5' primer and a J-beta primer mix that a second PCR of roughly 6 to 12 cycles was run. TCRdb called the 5' RACE reads again in MiXCR, with one record for every CDR3 protein. The table shows some 1.6 million distinct CDR3 sequences, with about 35% occurring only once. The sample comprised blood. All receptors come from a woman in her 30s in good health.

The V and J genes are TRBV3-1 and TRBJ2-1; D remains unclear. TRBJ2-7 explains the end of the DNA better; the J call may be wrong. The germline gives CDR1 LGHDT, CDR2 YNNKEL (reference sequence). This CDR3 has 11 residues. The CDR3 protein is CASSLLREQYF. The CDR3 nucleotides read TGTGCCAGCAGCCTCCTAAGGGAGCAGTACTTC.

Comment on this clonotype: Relative to the germline gene, one junction end is altered; a read error may explain this. CDR3 nucleotides: TGCAGTGCTAGACGGCGGGATCGGGAAAAACGGTTTTTT. It translates to CSARRRDREKRFF. The chain has TRBV20-1 and TRBJ1-4, with D unclear. Germline CDR1 and CDR2: DFQATT and SNEGSKA (reference sequence). This CDR3 is built from 13 residues.

The rearrangement joins TRBV5-1 to TRBJ2-1, with D possibly being TRBD2 (6 bases). Trimming took off 1 base at V and 8 bases at J, with 13 bases between the two ends. In germline, CDR1 is SGHRS, CDR2 YFSETQ. The CDR3 extends over 14 amino acids. The CDR3 DNA follows: TGCGCCAGCAGCTTGCGTGGGAGGTGCGATGAGCAGTTCTTC. This codes for CASSLRGRCDEQFF.

This clonotype was recorded a few times. Here the CDR3 DNA reads TGTGCCAGCAGCTATGAGCGAACTGGCTACGAGCAGTACTTC. Encoded protein: CASSYERTGYEQYF. The chain is built from TRBV7-9 and TRBJ2-7, with D hard to call. The CDR3 spans 14 residues. CDR1 SEHNR and CDR2 FQNEAQ come from the germline V gene (reference sequence). V was shortened by 4 bases and J by 3 bases, with 13 bases between the two germline ends.

The chain couples TRBV15 to TRBJ1-5; no clear D gene. V was pared by 0 bases and J by 6 bases, with 15 bases between. Germline CDR1 is LNHNV and CDR2 is YYDKDF (reference sequence). The CDR3 spans 16 residues. The CDR3 bases are TGTGCCACCAGCAGAGATAACAATCTGATAGGTCAGCCCCAGCATTTT. It codes for CATSRDNNLIGQPQHF.

V gene TRBV7-2 combines with J gene TRBJ2-1; D gene ambiguous. The CDR3 is 12 amino acids. V was trimmed by 5 bases and J by 10 bases, leaving 12 bases between them. Germline V lookup: CDR1 SGHTA, CDR2 FQGNSA. CDR3 DNA sequence: TGTGCCAGCAGCCTGTCTGTCTACGAGCAGTTCTTC. Translated, it gives CASSLSVYEQFF.

Of note for this clonotype: An end of the junction does not agree with germline; a read error may underlie this. The rearrangement uses TRBV14 and TRBJ2-5; D is ambiguous. In germline, CDR1 is SGHDN, CDR2 FVKESK. This CDR3 is 12 amino acids long. The CDR3 is CASCQVTETQYF. The CDR3 region has the DNA TGTGCCAGCTGCCAAGTGACAGAGACCCAGTACTTC.

With regard to this clonotype: The germline gene is not matched at one end of the junction; a read error may be the cause. V gene TRBV6-6 combines with J gene TRBJ2-2, with no clear D. The CDR3 totals 12 residues. CDR1 and CDR2 from the germline V gene are MNHNY and SVGAGI (reference sequence). The CDR3 nucleotides read TGTGTCAGCAGCTGGAACACCGGGGAGCTGTTTTTT. As protein: CVSSWNTGELFF.

A few counts support this clonotype. This chain connects TRBV20-1 to TRBJ2-5; 7 bases align to TRBD1. Trimming took 3 bases from V and 1 from J; bases not matched to a gene: 5. CDR1 is DFQATT and CDR2 is SNEGSKA in the germline V gene (reference sequence). The CDR3 runs 14 residues. The CDR3 spells CSASPGTAQETQYF. DNA for the CDR3: TGCAGTGCTAGCCCCGGGACAGCCCAAGAGACCCAGTACTTC.

The rearrangement links TRBV11-2 to TRBJ1-1; D remains ambiguous. The germline V gene has CDR1 SGHAT and CDR2 FQNNGV. Deletions cut 2 bases from V and 5 bases from J, with 15 bases between. The CDR3 has 15 residues. CDR3 coding DNA: TGTGCCAGCAGCTTATTCGGTATGGGCGGGACTGAAGCTTTCTTT. It is translated as CASSLFGMGGTEAFF.

The sample holds many counts of this clonotype. The genes are TRBV29-1 and TRBJ2-7; possible D gene TRBD2, 5 bases. CDR3 length: 11 residues. Trimming removed 4 bases at V and 9 bases at J, with 13 bases between. The germline V gene encodes CDR1 SQVTM and CDR2 ANQGSEA. CDR3 region: CSVVTIDGQYF. The DNA of the CDR3 is TGCAGCGTTGTGACTATAGACGGGCAGTACTTC.

In its sample, this clonotype was seen a few times. This chain links TRBV4-1 with TRBJ2-5; 10 bases align to TRBD2. The J call is uncertain, as TRBJ2-7 better fits the DNA end. This CDR3 has 15 residues. Per germline, CDR1 MGHRA and CDR2 YSYEKL. CDR3 sequence: CASSRLAGGGNEQYF. The DNA of the CDR3 is TGCGCCAGCAGCCGACTAGCGGGTGGTGGGAACGAGCAGTACTTC.

The CDR3 here is CSATWDYGGGQTQYF. CDR3 nucleotides: TGCAGTGCTACCTGGGACTACGGCGGGGGCCAGACCCAGTACTTC. J is TRBJ2-5 and V is TRBV20-1; D is possibly TRBD2 (7 bases). Germline CDR1 is DFQATT and CDR2 is SNEGSKA (reference sequence). CDR3 size: 15 residues. Trimming removed 4 bases at V and 6 bases at J, with 21 bases between.

The J gene is TRBJ1-2, the V gene TRBV5-1; 8 bases align to TRBD1. This CDR3 has 15 residues. Germline CDR1 reads SGHRS; CDR2 reads YFSETQ. Trimming took 0 bases from V and 8 from J; bases not matched to a gene: 9. CDR3 nucleotides: TGCGCCAGCAGCTTGGTTTCAGGGGGCCTGGGAGGCTACACCTTC. Residues: CASSLVSGGLGGYTF.

Worth noting for this clonotype: The germline gene is not matched at one end of the junction; a read error may be the cause. The chain is built from TRBV12-3 or TRBV12-4 and TRBJ1-2; no firm D call. The CDR3 runs to 14 residues. CDR3 in amino acids: CASSLGKTGYSYTF. CDR3 DNA: TGTGCCAGCAGCCTTGGAAAAACTGGCTATAGCTACACCTTC.

This clonotype was observed a few times. The chain employs TRBV4-1 and TRBJ2-1, with D unresolved. The germline V gene encodes CDR1 MGHRA and CDR2 YSYEKL. V gave up 4 bases and J gave up 10 bases, with 11 bases separating them. The CDR3 loop spans 12 amino acids. CDR3 sequence: CASSRPAQEQFF. The CDR3 DNA is TGCGCCAGCAGCCGACCAGCACAGGAGCAGTTCTTC.

This chain connects TRBV15 to TRBJ2-5; D perhaps matches TRBD2 (7 bases). With 9 bases removed from V and 4 bases from J, the gap between germline ends came to 15 bases. Germline V gene lookup returns CDR1 LNHNV and CDR2 YYDKDF (reference sequence). The CDR3 has 13 residues. The CDR3: CATRKGGRETQYF. CDR3 nucleotides: TGTGCCACAAGGAAGGGGGGGCGAGAGACCCAGTACTTC.